This T cell receptor (beta chain) emerged from a study of control samples from healthy donors and cancer patients. The CDR3 contains 13 residues. Germline V gene lookup returns CDR1 DFQATT and CDR2 SNEGSKA (reference sequence). V lost 3 bases and J lost 7, with 12 bases in between. Clones were sequenced by immunoSEQ multiplex PCR, and TCRdb holds only the in-frame ones, with some missing. The sample carries about 140,000 clones, roughly 92% recorded once. The rearrangement uses TRBV20-1 and TRBJ2-2, with D perhaps TRBD1 (6 bases). The TCR sequence derives from a man aged 25-40 years in good health. The sequenced material came from blood. Written as DNA, the CDR3 is TGCAGTGCTAGTTCAGGGGACGTCGGGGAGCTGTTTTTT. Residues: CSASSGDVGELFF.